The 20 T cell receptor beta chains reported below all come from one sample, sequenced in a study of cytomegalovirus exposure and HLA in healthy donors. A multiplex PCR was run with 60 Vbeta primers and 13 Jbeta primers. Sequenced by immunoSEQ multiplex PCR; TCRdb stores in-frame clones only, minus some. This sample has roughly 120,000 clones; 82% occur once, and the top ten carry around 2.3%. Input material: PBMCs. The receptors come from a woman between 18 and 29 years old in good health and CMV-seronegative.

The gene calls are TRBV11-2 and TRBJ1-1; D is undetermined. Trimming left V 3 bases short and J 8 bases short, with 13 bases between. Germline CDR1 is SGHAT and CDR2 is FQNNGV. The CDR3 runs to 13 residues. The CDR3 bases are TGTGCCAGCAGCTTTCGAACAGCATCAGAAGCTTTCTTT. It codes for CASSFRTASEAFF.

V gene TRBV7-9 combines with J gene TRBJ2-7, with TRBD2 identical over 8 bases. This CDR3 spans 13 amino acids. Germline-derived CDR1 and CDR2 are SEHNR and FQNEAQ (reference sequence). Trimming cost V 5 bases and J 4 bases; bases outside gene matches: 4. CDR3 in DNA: TGTGCCAGCAGCCATAGCGGGGATTACGAGCAGTACTTC. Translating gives CASSHSGDYEQYF.

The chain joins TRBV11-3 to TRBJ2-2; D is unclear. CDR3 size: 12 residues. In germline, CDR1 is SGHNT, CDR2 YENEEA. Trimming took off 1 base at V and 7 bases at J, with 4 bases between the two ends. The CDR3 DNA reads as TGTGCCAGCAGCTTAGCGGTCGGGGAGCTGTTTTTT. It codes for CASSLAVGELFF.

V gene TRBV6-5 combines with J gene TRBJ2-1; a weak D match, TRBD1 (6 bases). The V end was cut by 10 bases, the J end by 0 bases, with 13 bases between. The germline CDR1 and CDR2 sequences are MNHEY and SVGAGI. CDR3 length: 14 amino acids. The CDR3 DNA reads TGTGCCACCACAGGACAGAGCTCCTACAATGAGCAGTTCTTC. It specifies CATTGQSSYNEQFF.

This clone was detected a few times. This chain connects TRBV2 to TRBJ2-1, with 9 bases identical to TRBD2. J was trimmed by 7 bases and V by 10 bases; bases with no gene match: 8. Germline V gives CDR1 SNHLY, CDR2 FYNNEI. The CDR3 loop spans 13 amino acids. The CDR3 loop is CATGAGGPNEQFF. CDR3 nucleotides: TGTGCCACCGGGGCGGGGGGGCCTAATGAGCAGTTCTTC.

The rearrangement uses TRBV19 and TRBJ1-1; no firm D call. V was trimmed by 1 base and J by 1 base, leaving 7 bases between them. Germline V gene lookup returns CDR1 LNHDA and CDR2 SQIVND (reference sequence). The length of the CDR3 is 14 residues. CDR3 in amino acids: CASSIVTGNTEAFF. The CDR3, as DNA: TGTGCCAGTAGTATAGTTACGGGGAACACTGAAGCTTTCTTT. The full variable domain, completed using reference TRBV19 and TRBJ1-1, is DGGITQSPKYLFRKEGQNVTLSCEQNLNHDAMYWYRQDPGQGLRLIYYSQIVNDFQKGDIAEGYSVSREKKESFPLTVTSAQKNPTAFYLCASSIVTGNTEAFFGQGTRLTVV.

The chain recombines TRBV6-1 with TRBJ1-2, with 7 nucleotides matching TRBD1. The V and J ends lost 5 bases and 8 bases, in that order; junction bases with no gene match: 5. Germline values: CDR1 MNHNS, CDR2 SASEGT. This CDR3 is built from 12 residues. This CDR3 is CASSTHRGGYTF. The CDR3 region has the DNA TGTGCCAGCAGTACCCACAGGGGAGGCTACACCTTC.

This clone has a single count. The CDR3 sequence: CASSPPKSENEQFF. CDR3 sequence (DNA): TGTGCCAGCTCACCACCTAAAAGTGAGAATGAGCAGTTCTTC. V and J are TRBV18 and TRBJ2-1; D not certain. The ends were cut back, 0 bases at V and 7 bases at J, with 10 bases in the middle. Germline CDR1 and CDR2: KGHSH and LQKENI. CDR3 size: 14 residues.

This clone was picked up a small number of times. CDR3 loop: CASGVTGTGGNTIYF. CDR3 nucleotide sequence: TGTGCCAGCGGAGTAACCGGGACAGGGGGAAACACCATATATTTT. The chain employs TRBV13 and TRBJ1-3, with 9 bases that match TRBD1. Germline CDR1 and CDR2: PRHDT and FYEKMQ (reference sequence). The CDR3 loop spans 15 amino acids. V was pared by 8 bases and J by 4 bases, with 9 bases of the junction left unmatched.

CDR3 nucleotide sequence: TGTGCCAGCAGCTTAGTGGGACTAAGCTCCTACGAGCAGTACTTC. Translating it yields CASSLVGLSSYEQYF. The chain couples TRBV7-8 to TRBJ2-7; TRBD2 matches at 7 bases. Trimming took 1 base from V and 0 from J; bases not matched to a gene: 3. Germline-derived CDR1 and CDR2 are SGHVS and FQNEAQ. The CDR3 covers 15 residues.

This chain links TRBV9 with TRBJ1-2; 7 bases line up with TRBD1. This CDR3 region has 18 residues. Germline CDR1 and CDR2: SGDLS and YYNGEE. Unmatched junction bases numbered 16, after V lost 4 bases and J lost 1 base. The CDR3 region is CASSLLPLDRAINYGYTF. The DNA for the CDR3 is TGTGCCAGCAGCCTCCTTCCCTTAGACAGGGCCATTAACTATGGCTACACCTTC.

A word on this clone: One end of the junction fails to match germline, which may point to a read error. The CDR3 loop reads CASSLEGQLLEAFF. CDR3 nucleotide sequence: TGCGCCAGCAGTTTGGAGGGACAGCTACTTGAAGCTTTCTTT. V usage is TRBV5-1 and J usage is TRBJ1-1; 7 nucleotides line up with TRBD1. CDR1 and CDR2 from the germline V gene are SGHRS and YFSETQ. The CDR3 spans 14 residues. Full variable domain (missing parts from reference TRBV5-1 and TRBJ1-1): KAGVTQTPRYLIKTRGQQVTLSCSPISGHRSVSWYQQTPGQGLQFLFEYFSETQRNKGNFPGRFSGRQFSNSRSEMNVSTLELGDSALYLCASSLEGQLLEAFFGQGTRLTVV.

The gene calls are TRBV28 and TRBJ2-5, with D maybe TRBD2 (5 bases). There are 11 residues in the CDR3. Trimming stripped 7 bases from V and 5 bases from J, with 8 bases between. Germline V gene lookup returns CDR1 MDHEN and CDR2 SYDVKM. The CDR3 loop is CASTEEETQYF. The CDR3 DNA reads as TGTGCCAGCACGGAGGAGGAGACCCAGTACTTC.

The CDR3 DNA reads TGCAGTGTACGATGGAGAGAGACCCAGTACTTC. This codes for CSVRWRETQYF. The chain recombines TRBV20-1 with TRBJ2-5; D gene unclear. The CDR3 is 11 residues long. Germline V gives CDR1 DFQATT, CDR2 SNEGSKA (reference sequence). The V and J ends lost 7 bases and 4 bases respectively, with 10 bases between them.

The CDR3 loop is CASSSLAGEDTQYF. CDR3 DNA: TGTGCCAGCAGTTCGCTAGCGGGAGAAGATACGCAGTATTTT. The chain links TRBV6-5 to TRBJ2-3; 10 bases are a match to TRBD2. V shed 4 bases, J shed 5 bases, and the junction held 3 bases outside the gene matches. Germline V CDR1 and CDR2: MNHEY, SVGAGI. The CDR3 has 14 residues.

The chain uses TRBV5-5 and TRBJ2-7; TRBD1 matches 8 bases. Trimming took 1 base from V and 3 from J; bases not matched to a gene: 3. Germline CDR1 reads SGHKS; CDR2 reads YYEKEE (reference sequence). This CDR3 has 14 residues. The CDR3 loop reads CASSLRTGYYEQYV. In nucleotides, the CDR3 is TGTGCCAGCAGCTTGCGGACAGGGTACTACGAGCAGTACGTC.

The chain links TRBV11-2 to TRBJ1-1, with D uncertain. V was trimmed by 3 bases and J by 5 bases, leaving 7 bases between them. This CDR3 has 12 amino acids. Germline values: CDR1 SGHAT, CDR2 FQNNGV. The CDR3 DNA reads TGTGCCAGCAGCTTTGGGGAGACTGAAGCTTTCTTT. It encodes CASSFGETEAFF.

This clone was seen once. In DNA form, the CDR3 reads TGTGCCAGCAGCTATAGCGGGGGGTCCTACAATGAGCAGTTCTTC. Protein sequence: CASSYSGGSYNEQFF. J is TRBJ2-1 and V is TRBV7-2; 10 bases line up with TRBD2. The CDR3 contains 15 residues. V lost 4 bases and J lost 1; bases outside the gene matches: 1. Germline CDR1 reads SGHTA; CDR2 reads FQGNSA. Looking up the rest from reference TRBV7-2 and TRBJ2-1 gives the full variable domain: GAGVSQSPSNKVTEKGKDVELRCDPISGHTALYWYRQSLGQGLEFLIYFQGNSAPDKSGLPSDRFSAERTGGSVSTLTIQRTQQEDSAVYLCASSYSGGSYNEQFFGPGTRLTVL.

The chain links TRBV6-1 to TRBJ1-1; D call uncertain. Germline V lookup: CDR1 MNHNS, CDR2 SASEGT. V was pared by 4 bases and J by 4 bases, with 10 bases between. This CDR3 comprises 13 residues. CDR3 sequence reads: CASSALEGTEAFF. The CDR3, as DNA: TGTGCCAGCAGTGCCCTCGAGGGCACTGAAGCTTTCTTT.

The CDR3 loop reads CASSQLAEHEQFF. Here the CDR3 DNA reads TGTGCCAGTAGTCAACTAGCCGAACATGAGCAGTTCTTC. The chain employs TRBV19 and TRBJ2-1; the D gene is possibly TRBD2 (6 bases). Germline loops: CDR1 LNHDA, CDR2 SQIVND (reference sequence). The CDR3 covers 13 residues. Trimming cost V 5 bases and J 8 bases, with 13 bases left between them.